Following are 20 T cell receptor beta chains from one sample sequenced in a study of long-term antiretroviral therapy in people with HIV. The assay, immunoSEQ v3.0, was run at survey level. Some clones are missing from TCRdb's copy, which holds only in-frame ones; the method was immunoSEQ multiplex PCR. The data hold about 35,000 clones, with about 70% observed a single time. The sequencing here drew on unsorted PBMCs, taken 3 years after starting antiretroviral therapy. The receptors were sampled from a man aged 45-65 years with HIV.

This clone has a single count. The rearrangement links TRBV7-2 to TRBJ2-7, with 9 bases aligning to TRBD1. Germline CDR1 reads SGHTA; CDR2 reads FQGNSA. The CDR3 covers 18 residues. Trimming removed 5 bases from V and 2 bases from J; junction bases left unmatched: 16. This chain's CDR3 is CASSPTYTGTGYTYEQYF. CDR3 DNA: TGTGCCAGCAGCCCCACCTATACCGGGACAGGGTACACCTACGAGCAGTACTTC. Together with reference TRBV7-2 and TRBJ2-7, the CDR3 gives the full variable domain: GAGVSQSPSNKVTEKGKDVELRCDPISGHTALYWYRQSLGQGLEFLIYFQGNSAPDKSGLPSDRFSAERTGGSVSTLTIQRTQQEDSAVYLCASSPTYTGTGYTYEQYFGPGTRLTVT.

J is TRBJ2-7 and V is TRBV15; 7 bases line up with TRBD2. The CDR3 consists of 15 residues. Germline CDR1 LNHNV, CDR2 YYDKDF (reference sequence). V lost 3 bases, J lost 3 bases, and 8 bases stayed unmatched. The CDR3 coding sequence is TGTGCCACCAGCAGCCGGGCTAGCGGATTCTACGAGCAGTACTTC. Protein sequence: CATSSRASGFYEQYF.

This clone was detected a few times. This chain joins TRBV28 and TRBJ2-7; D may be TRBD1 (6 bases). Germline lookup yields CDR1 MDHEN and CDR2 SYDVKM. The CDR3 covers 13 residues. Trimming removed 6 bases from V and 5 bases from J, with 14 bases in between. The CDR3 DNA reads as TGTGCCAGCAGACCCACAGGGATTCACGAGCAGTACTTC. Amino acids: CASRPTGIHEQYF. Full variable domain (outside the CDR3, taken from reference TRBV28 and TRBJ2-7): DVKVTQSSRYLVKRTGEKVFLECVQDMDHENMFWYRQDPGLGLRLIYFSYDVKMKEKGDIPEGYSVSREKKERFSLILESASTNQTSMYLCASRPTGIHEQYFGPGTRLTVT.

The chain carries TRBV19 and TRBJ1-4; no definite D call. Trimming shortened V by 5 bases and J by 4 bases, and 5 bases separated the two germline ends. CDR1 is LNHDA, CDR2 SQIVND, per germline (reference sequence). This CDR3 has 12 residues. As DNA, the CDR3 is TGTGCCAGTAGTTTGGTTAATGAAAAACTGTTTTTT. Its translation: CASSLVNEKLFF.

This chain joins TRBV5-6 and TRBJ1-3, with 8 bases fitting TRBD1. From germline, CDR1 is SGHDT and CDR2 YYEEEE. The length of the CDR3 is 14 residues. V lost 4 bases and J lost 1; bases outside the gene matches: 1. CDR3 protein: CASSRTGSGNTIYF. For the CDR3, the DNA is TGTGCCAGCAGCCGGACAGGGTCTGGAAACACCATATATTTT.

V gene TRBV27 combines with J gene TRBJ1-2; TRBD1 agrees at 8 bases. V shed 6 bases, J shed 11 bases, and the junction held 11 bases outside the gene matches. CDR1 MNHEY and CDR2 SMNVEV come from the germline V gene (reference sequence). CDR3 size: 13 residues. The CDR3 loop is CASRSGQVRQYTF. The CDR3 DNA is TGTGCCAGCAGGTCGGGACAGGTCCGACAATACACCTTC.

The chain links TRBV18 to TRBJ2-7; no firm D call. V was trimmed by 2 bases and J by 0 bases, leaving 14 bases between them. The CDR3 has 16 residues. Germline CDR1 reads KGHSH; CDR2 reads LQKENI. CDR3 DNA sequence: TGTGCCAGCTCACCAATTTCCACTGTTAACTCCTACGAGCAGTACTTC. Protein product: CASSPISTVNSYEQYF.

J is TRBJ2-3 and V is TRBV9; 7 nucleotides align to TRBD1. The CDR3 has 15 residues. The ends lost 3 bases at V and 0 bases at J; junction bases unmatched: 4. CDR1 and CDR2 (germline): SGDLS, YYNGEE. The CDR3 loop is CASSATGSSTDTQYF. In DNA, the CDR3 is TGTGCCAGCAGCGCGACAGGGTCTAGCACAGATACGCAGTATTTT.

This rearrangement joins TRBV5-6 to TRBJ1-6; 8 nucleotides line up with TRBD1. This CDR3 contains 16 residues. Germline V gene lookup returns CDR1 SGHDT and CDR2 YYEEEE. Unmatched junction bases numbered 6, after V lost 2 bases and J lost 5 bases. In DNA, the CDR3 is TGTGCCAGCAGCTTTAATCCGACAGGGGATAATTCACCCCTCCACTTT. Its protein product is CASSFNPTGDNSPLHF.

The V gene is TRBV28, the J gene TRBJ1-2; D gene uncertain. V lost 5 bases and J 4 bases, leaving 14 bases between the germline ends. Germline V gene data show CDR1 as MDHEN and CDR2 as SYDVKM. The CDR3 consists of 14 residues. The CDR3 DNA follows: TGTGCCAGCAGTCCTAATATGGGCCCCTATGGCTACACCTTC. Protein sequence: CASSPNMGPYGYTF.

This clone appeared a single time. The CDR3 is CASSQGPNEQYF. The CDR3 bases are TGTGCCAGCAGTCAGGGGCCTAACGAGCAGTACTTC. V and J are TRBV2 and TRBJ2-7; weak D call: TRBD1 (6 bases). The V gene lost 5 bases and the J gene lost 5 bases, with 10 bases spanning the gap. Germline CDR1 and CDR2: SNHLY and FYNNEI. This CDR3 has 12 amino acids.

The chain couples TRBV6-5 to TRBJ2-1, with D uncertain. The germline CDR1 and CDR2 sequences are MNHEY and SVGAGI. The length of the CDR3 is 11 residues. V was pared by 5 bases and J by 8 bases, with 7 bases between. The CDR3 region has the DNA TGTGCCAGCAGTGGCGTACATGAGCAGTTCTTC. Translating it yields CASSGVHEQFF.

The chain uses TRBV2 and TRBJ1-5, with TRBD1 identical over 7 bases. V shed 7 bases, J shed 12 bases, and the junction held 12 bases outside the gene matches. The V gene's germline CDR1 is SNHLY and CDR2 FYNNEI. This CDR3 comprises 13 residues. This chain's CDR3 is CASTRTGGEFQHF. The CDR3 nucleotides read TGTGCCAGCACCCGGACAGGTGGCGAATTCCAGCATTTT.

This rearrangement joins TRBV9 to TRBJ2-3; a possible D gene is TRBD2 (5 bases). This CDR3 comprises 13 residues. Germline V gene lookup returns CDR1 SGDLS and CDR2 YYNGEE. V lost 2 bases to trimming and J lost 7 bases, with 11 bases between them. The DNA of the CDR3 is TGTGCCAGCAGCGTTCCCGGGGAATATACGCAGTATTTT. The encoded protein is CASSVPGEYTQYF.

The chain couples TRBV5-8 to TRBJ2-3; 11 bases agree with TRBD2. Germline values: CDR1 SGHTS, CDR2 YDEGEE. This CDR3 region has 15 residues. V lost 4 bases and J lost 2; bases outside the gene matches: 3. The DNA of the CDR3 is TGTGCCAGCAGCCTGACTAGCGGGACCACAGATACGCAGTATTTT. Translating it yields CASSLTSGTTDTQYF.

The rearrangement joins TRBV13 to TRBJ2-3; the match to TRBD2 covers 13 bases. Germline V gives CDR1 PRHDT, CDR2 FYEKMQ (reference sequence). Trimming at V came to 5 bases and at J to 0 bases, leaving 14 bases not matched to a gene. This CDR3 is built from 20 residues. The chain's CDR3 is CASSRTSGGASPTSTDTQYF. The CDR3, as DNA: TGTGCCAGCAGCAGGACTAGCGGGGGCGCCTCCCCAACTAGCACAGATACGCAGTATTTT.

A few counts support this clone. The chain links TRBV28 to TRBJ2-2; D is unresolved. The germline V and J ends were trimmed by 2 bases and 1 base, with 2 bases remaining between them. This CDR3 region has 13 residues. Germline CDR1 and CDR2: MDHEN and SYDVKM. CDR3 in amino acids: CASSLMNTGELFF. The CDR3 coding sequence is TGTGCCAGCAGTTTAATGAACACCGGGGAGCTGTTTTTT.

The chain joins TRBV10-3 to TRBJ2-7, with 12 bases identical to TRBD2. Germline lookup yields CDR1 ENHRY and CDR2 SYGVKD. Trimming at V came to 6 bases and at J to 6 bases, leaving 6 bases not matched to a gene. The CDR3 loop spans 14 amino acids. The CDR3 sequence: CAISRTSGTGEQYF. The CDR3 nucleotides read TGTGCCATCAGCCGGACTAGCGGGACCGGCGAGCAGTACTTC.

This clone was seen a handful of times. The CDR3 region is CASSPLGGFSYNEQFF. The DNA of the CDR3 is TGTGCCAGCAGCCCCCTAGGCGGGTTCTCCTACAATGAGCAGTTCTTC. The J gene is TRBJ2-1, the V gene TRBV7-8; D possibly corresponds to TRBD2 (5 bases). The CDR3 consists of 16 residues. Per the germline V gene, CDR1 is SGHVS and CDR2 is FQNEAQ. V lost 5 bases to trimming and J lost 0 bases, with 14 bases between them. Full variable domain (remainder filled in from reference TRBV7-8 and TRBJ2-1): GAGVSQSPRYKVAKRGQDVALRCDPISGHVSLFWYQQALGQGPEFLTYFQNEAQLDKSGLPSDRFFAERPEGSVSTLKIQRTQQEDSAVYLCASSPLGGFSYNEQFFGPGTRLTVL.

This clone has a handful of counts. CDR3 sequence: CASSERGRYTEAFF. CDR3 bases: TGTGCCAGCAGTGAGAGGGGTAGGTACACTGAAGCTTTCTTT. V is TRBV28 and J is TRBJ1-1; D may be TRBD1 (5 bases). The V and J ends lost 5 bases and 3 bases respectively, with 13 bases between them. CDR3 size: 14 residues. Per germline, CDR1 MDHEN and CDR2 SYDVKM.